The T cell receptor (beta chain) under discussion was sequenced for a study of PD-1 blockade in classical Hodgkin lymphoma. A word on this clone: Its antigen is unknown. Sequence at one end of the junction differs from germline and may be a read error.

Overall study findings and caveats: Reported findings placed baseline TCR diversity lower in newly diagnosed patients (compared with healthy donors). CD8+ TCR diversity did not rise significantly by C4D1, unlike CD4+. Patients newly diagnosed and complete responders had comparable baseline diversity.

The repertoire was sequenced with immunoSEQ multiplex PCR; TCRdb's copy has only in-frame clones and lacks some. This table has around 30,000 clones, more than 80% appearing once. Per the germline V gene, CDR1 is SGHRS and CDR2 is YFSETQ. This CDR3 contains 14 residues. The time point was: cycle 4 day 1 (C4D1), after 5 to 7 weeks of nivolumab. Every patient was affected by relapse after autologous stem cell transplantation, while exposure to brentuximab vedotin was not uniform. Using magnetic negative selection, the CD4+ T cells were separated out of thawed PBMCs. Complete response, partial response or progressive disease was each patient's best response.

The rearrangement uses TRBV5-1 and TRBJ1-5, with D possibly TRBD1 on 5 matching bases. The source material was CD4+ T cells from blood, sampled before the fourth cycle of nivolumab. The TCR originated in a human donor with classical Hodgkin lymphoma. DNA of the CDR3: TGCGCCAGCAGTTTGGGGGACTACAATCAGCCCCAGCATTTT. This translates into CASSLGDYNQPQHF.